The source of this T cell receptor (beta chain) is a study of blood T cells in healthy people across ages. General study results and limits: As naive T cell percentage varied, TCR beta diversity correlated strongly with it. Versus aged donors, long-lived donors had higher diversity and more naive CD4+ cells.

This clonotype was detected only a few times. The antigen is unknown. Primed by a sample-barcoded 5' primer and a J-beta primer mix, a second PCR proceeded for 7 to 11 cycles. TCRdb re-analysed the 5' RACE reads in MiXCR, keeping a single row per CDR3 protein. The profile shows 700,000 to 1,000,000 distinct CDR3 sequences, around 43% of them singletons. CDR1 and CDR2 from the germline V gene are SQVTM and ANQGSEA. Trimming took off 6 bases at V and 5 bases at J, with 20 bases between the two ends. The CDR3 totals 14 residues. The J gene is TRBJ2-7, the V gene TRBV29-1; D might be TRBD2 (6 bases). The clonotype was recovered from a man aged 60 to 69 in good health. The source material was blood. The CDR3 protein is CSVAQYPLAHEQYF. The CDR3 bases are TGCAGCGTCGCCCAATACCCGCTAGCGCACGAGCAGTACTTC.